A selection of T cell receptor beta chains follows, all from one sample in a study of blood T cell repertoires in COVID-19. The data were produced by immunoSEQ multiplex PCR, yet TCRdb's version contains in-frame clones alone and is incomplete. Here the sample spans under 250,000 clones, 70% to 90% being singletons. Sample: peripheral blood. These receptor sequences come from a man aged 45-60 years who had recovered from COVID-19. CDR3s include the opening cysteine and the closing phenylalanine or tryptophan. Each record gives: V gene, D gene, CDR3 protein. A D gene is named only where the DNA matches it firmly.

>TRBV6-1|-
CASSEYTGGSLSYEQYF
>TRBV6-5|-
CASRDSLIHEQYF
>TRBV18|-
CASSPASPGNIQYF
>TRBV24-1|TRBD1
CATSDPSGTGGETQYF
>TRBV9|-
CASSVGQASSYEQYF
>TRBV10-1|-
CASSEIGTGFYEQYF
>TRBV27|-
CASSSGLLISTDTQYF
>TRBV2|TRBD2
CASMNRIAGAGQYF
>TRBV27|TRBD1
CASSLGQGALRYIQYF
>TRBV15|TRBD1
CATSRSSGTGQETQYF
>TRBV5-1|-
CASSRTAVDQETQYF
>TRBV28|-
CASIGRGDEQYF
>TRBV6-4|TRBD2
CASSDPLLAELLQFF
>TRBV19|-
CASSMRLRAFF
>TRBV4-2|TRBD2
CASSLGLAETQYF
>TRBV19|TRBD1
CASSPWDRGRGYTF
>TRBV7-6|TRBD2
CASSSRLAVEQYF
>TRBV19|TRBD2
CASRGLALSNTGELFF
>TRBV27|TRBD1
CASSVGQGSYNEQFF
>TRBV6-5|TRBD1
CASRDRGTGSQPQHF
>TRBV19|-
CASSIAGGSSSYEQYF
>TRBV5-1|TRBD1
CASSLGGTGAQEQFF
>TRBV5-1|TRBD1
CAGSLRTGNEKLFF
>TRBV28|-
CASSLGAKGEYEQYF
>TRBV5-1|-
CASSLVAGPGTDTQYF
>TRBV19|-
CASSPGTYLYEQYF
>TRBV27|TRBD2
CASSFMAGGLYNEQFF
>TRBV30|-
CAWNGQGGFTEAFF
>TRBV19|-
CASTPGLVNTEAFF
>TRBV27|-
CASSLSVGVEYGYTF
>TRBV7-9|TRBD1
CASSVGTANQPQHF
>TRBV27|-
CASSSLEGGYTDTQYF
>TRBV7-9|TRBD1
CASSYTGETEAFF
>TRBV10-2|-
CASKASLEVANSYNEQFF
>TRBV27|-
CASSDTGSYEQYF